What follows is one T cell receptor beta chain and its context. Random hexamers primed reverse transcription of roughly 0.45 to 1 ug RNA. TCRdb processed the immunoSEQ multiplex PCR reads anew with MiXCR; each CDR3 protein has one entry. The sample has around 150,000 distinct CDR3 sequences; around 95% are singletons. The CDR3 consists of 14 residues. Germline loops: CDR1 GTSNPN, CDR2 SVGIG (reference sequence). V lost 1 base, J lost 3 bases, and 5 bases stayed unmatched. This sample is part of a study of CD8 T cells in Susac syndrome. Study overall: Patients with Susac syndrome who were sequenced included more than 5 with active disease and fewer than ten in remission.

The sample was CD8+ T cells from PBMCs. The V call is TRBV30, the J call TRBJ2-7, with 8 bases lining up with TRBD2. The receptor comes from a human donor with Susac syndrome. Here the CDR3 DNA reads TGTGCCTGGAGTGGGAGCGGGAGTGGCTACGAGCAGTACTTC. This translates into CAWSGSGSGYEQYF.